This TCR beta chain comes out of a study of blood T cells in healthy people across ages. The use of a sample-barcoded 5' primer and a J-beta primer mix characterized a second PCR of about 7 to 12 cycles. TCRdb itself ran the 5' RACE reads through MiXCR, one entry per CDR3 protein. The sample contains around 500,000 distinct CDR3 sequences, 47% of which appear only once. This clonotype was observed a handful of times. One end of the junction is discordant with germline, which a read error may explain. The specimen sequenced was blood. The receptor comes from a man of 80 years or more in good health.

Written as DNA, the CDR3 is TGTGCCAGCAGCTTAGAACAGCATCATGGCCACACCTTC. Its translation: CASSLEQHHGHTF. The J gene is TRBJ1-2, the V gene TRBV7-9; no clear D. CDR1 is SEHNR, CDR2 FQNEAQ, per germline (reference sequence). The CDR3 runs 13 residues. Using reference TRBV7-9 and TRBJ1-2 for the parts outside the CDR3, the full variable domain is DTGVSQNPRHKITKRGQNVTFRCDPISEHNRLYWYRQTLGQGPEFLTYFQNEAQLEKSRLLSDRFSAERPKGSFSTLEIQRTEQGDSAMYLCASSLEQHHGHTFGSGTRLTVV.